Listed here is a single T cell receptor beta chain. What antigen it recognizes has not been identified. No much larger clone exists at a distance of one base, and base qualities are not known. This sample is drawn from a study of T and B cells in COVID-19 patients (dated by TCRdb to about 2020). With respect to the entire study: In this study, adaptive immunity was profiled in COVID-19 patients who either had active infection or had recovered, using TRB and IGH repertoire sequencing of peripheral blood. A recovered cohort included over 15 patients who provided fewer than 25 samples, and most of these patients had mild to moderate COVID-19 treated on an outpatient basis. Two patients were in both the active and recovered cohorts because samples existed from active disease and from after recovery. Up to about 10 follow-up blood samples were collected per patient, with some samples spanning different disease stages in the same individual. Critical illness requiring mechanical ventilation or ECMO was present in about 60% of the roughly 20 patients in the active-infection cohort. An age-matched reference group of 39 healthy donors negative for COVID-19 antibodies served as the comparison for repertoire analyses. Over 7.5 million TCR sequences were analysed from a TCR and BCR sequence repository that comprised around 40 patients and approximately 67 time points. Patients in the recovered cohort had a median age of approximately 33 years, compared with over 60 years for patients in the active-infection cohort. In the active-infection cohort, about 90% of the roughly 20 patients had comorbidities linked to unfavorable COVID-19 outcome.

TRB repertoires were amplified from around 230-520 ng of genomic DNA extracted from blood. The junction shows trimming of 7 bases on V and 0 bases on J, and the gene matches do not reach 3 bases of it. From the germline V gene, CDR1 is MNHEY and CDR2 is SVGEGT. Counted from cysteine to phenylalanine, this CDR3 has 15 amino acids. Of all the DNA, just the CDR3 is kept, 45 bases in frame from base 1. The data were produced on an Illumina MiSeq. Multiplex PCR with BIOMED2 TRB-A/B primer pools was used to amplify TRB rearrangements. Illumina-compatible adapters and 7-nucleotide sample barcodes were attached to the amplicons through two consecutive PCRs. Phusion HS II polymerase was used for all library PCRs. The amplicons were purified from gel with the NucleoSpin Gel and PCR Clean-up kit, measured on Qubit, and then pooled at 3.5 to 4 nM. Before Illumina next-generation sequencing, the quality of the amplicon pool was assessed on an Agilent 2100 Bioanalyzer. The original methods were these. Annotation of TRB rearrangements was performed with MiXCR 3.0.8 using the default MiXCR reference library. Non-productive reads and sequences with fewer than 2 reads were removed, and each unique CDR3 nucleotide sequence was counted as one clone. R 3.5.1 was used to calculate clonality, diversity, richness and V-J gene usage. GLIPH2 was used to cluster TCRs by CDR3 similarity, and OLGA was used to calculate generation probabilities. GLIPH2 clusters were kept only if they contained at least four unique TCR clonotypes found in at least three individuals. TCRdb handled the public reads itself, with Q25 trimming in fastp and clone calling in MiXCR, and kept productive beta chains. Each entry merges the rows of one CDR3 protein and shows their most common DNA and genes. None of the V and J calls come from the authors' own analysis; TCRdb made them. The sample profile shows around 7,600 distinct CDR3 sequences; 35% to 50% of them were found once. Together, the top ten hold around 3% of the sample.

What the work shows at the level of the full study, not this receptor alone: In active COVID-19, TRB repertoires were highly clonal, while at recovery, diversity and richness increased above the levels seen in healthy donors. The cohort was considered too small to assess HLA contributions to COVID-19 susceptibility or severity. Strongly skewed TRBV/TRBJ gene usage was reported in patients with COVID-19. Few blood samples were available from mildly ill patients while symptoms were present, and early samples from severe cases were likewise scarce. The reported TCR clusters were said to need prospective validation before any clinical use. A total of fewer than 2,500 TCR clusters were exclusive to the recovered cohort, and about 31 of those clusters were low-pGen clusters. Specific T cell subsets (CD4+/Treg/CD8+) and sorted SARS-CoV-2-responsive or tetramer+ T cells had not yet been sequenced, with those experiments still ongoing.

The receptor comes from a human donor who had recovered from COVID-19. The specimen was blood. The V and J segments used are TRBV6-2 or TRBV6-3 and TRBJ2-6, with 7 bases aligning to TRBD1. DNA sequence: TGTGCCAGCAACAGACAGGGCTCTGGGGCCAACGTCCTGACTTTC. This translates into CASNRQGSGANVLTF.